What follows is one T cell receptor beta chain and its context. Authors' data handling: The authors estimated nucleated cell counts from reference gene primer amplification. The assay was immunoSEQ multiplex PCR, and TCRdb's table has in-frame clones only and misses some. The V and J calls and clone size come from that table; D and trimming were worked out from the DNA. Of more than 200,000 clones in the sample, around 89% were seen once. Those who participated ranged in age from about 18 to 89 years and resided in about two dozen US areas. After removal of 2 bases from V and 5 bases from J, the junction contained 9 bases not matched to a gene. Per germline, CDR1 LGHDT and CDR2 YNNKEL (reference sequence). The CDR3 loop spans 17 amino acids. These data belong to a study of blood T cell repertoires in COVID-19. Study summary: Sample material is recorded as cDNA or gDNA derived from T cells, B-cell-depleted T cells, or PBMCs.

The specimen sequenced was PBMCs or T cells enriched from blood (not recorded which). This chain joins TRBV3-1 (or the pseudogene TRBV3-2) and TRBJ2-1; 10 bases agree with TRBD2. This clonotype was obtained from a woman aged 30 to 39 who had recovered from COVID-19. CDR3 in amino acids: CASSQTYTGTSDNEQFF. CDR3 bases: TGTGCCAGCAGCCAAACCTACACCGGGACTAGCGACAATGAGCAGTTCTTC.